These 25 T cell receptor beta chains were all obtained from the same sample, sequenced in a study of a mutant IDH1 vaccine in newly diagnosed glioma. Their antigens remain unidentified. Profiling relied on immunoSEQ multiplex PCR, and the TCRdb table lists in-frame clones only, not all of them. Among around 100,000 clones listed, roughly 90% were seen once. As to time point: week 11, during vaccination. Vaccine doses each comprised 300 ug of mutant IDH1 20-mer peptide, with topical imiquimod. Specimen: PBMCs, collected from a glioma patient whose treatment included an IDH1 peptide vaccine. The source is a woman aged 45-60 years with glioma.

This clone was recorded a few times. The CDR3 nucleotides read TGTGCCAGCAGCTCGGGACTAGCAGTCGGGGAGACCCAGTACTTC. Its translation: CASSSGLAVGETQYF. The chain joins TRBV7-9 to TRBJ2-5; 9 nucleotides line up with TRBD2. The V gene end was trimmed by 4 bases and the J gene end by 5 bases; junction bases not matched to a gene: 8. The CDR3 has 15 amino acids. Germline V gene sequence: CDR1 SEHNR, CDR2 FQNEAQ (reference sequence).

The chain has TRBV6-5 and TRBJ1-2; 9 nucleotides line up with TRBD1. The CDR3 is 14 amino acids. J lost 5 bases, V lost 5 bases, and 6 bases had no gene match. CDR1 is MNHEY and CDR2 is SVGAGI in the germline V gene. DNA of the CDR3: TGTGCCAGCAGTCAACAGGGGGCAGGGTATGGCTACACCTTC. Amino acids: CASSQQGAGYGYTF.

This clone has a single count. The chain links TRBV18 to TRBJ2-7; 9 bases are a match to TRBD1. The CDR3 is 14 residues long. The V segment lost 3 bases and the J segment 0 bases; nucleotides outside the gene matches: 0. Germline CDR1 reads KGHSH; CDR2 reads LQKENI. In nucleotides, the CDR3 is TGTGCCAGCTCACCGACAGGGGGCTCCTACGAGCAGTACTTC. Encoded protein: CASSPTGGSYEQYF.

This clone was counted only a few times. The rearrangement links TRBV5-1 to TRBJ1-1, with D possibly being TRBD1 (5 bases). Trimming left V 2 bases short and J 5 bases short, with 13 bases between. CDR1 is SGHRS, CDR2 YFSETQ, per germline. This CDR3 is built from 14 residues. CDR3 in DNA: TGCGCCAGCAGCTTCTTAGTGGGGGGAACTGAAGCTTTCTTT. Protein sequence: CASSFLVGGTEAFF.

CDR3 sequence: CAISEEIGNTEAFF. In DNA, the CDR3 is TGTGCCATCAGTGAGGAGATCGGGAACACTGAAGCTTTCTTT. This chain connects TRBV10-3 to TRBJ1-1, with D unresolved. Per the germline V gene, CDR1 is ENHRY and CDR2 is SYGVKD. This CDR3 is 14 amino acids long. The V and J ends lost 2 bases and 1 base respectively, with 8 bases between them.

This chain joins TRBV5-3 and TRBJ2-1; TRBD2 aligns across 12 bases. TRBV5-3 qualifies as an ORF whose function is uncertain. With V trimmed by 6 bases and J by 7 bases, 11 bases remained unmatched. This CDR3 comprises 16 residues. CDR3 in DNA: TGTGCCAGAACCCCACCGACTAGCGGGAGATGGAATGAGCAGTTCTTC. Its protein product is CARTPPTSGRWNEQFF.

The gene calls are TRBV30 and TRBJ1-1, with D unclear. The CDR3 covers 13 residues. Trimming pared 0 bases from V and 1 base from J, leaving 6 bases between. Germline V gene data show CDR1 as GTSNPN and CDR2 as SVGIG (reference sequence). The CDR3 nucleotides read TGTGCCTGGAGTGTAGAGGGGAACACTGAAGCTTTCTTT. It yields the protein CAWSVEGNTEAFF.

This chain uses TRBV30 with TRBJ2-7; D is ambiguous. This CDR3 comprises 14 residues. Germline CDR1 is GTSNPN and CDR2 is SVGIG (reference sequence). V lost 3 bases and J lost 0, with 12 bases in between. CDR3 sequence: CAWRRAPTSYEQYF. The CDR3 DNA follows: TGTGCCTGGAGGAGAGCACCCACCTCCTACGAGCAGTACTTC. The full variable domain, completed using reference TRBV30 and TRBJ2-7, is SQTIHQWPATLVQPVGSPLSLECTVEGTSNPNLYWYRQAAGRGLQLLFYSVGIGQISSEVPQNLSASRPQDRQFILSSKKLLLSDSGFYLCAWRRAPTSYEQYFGPGTRLTVT.

The chain has TRBV2 and TRBJ2-7; D gene unclear. CDR1 and CDR2 (germline): SNHLY, FYNNEI. The CDR3 extends over 15 amino acids. Trimming shortened V by 1 base and J by 2 bases, and 12 bases separated the two germline ends. CDR3 amino acids: CASSEDVAVAYEQYF. The CDR3 bases are TGTGCCAGCAGTGAAGATGTGGCCGTCGCCTACGAGCAGTACTTC.

The sample holds one count of this clone. The chain uses TRBV5-1 and TRBJ2-1; D is perhaps TRBD2 (5 bases). Germline V CDR1 and CDR2: SGHRS, YFSETQ. The CDR3 consists of 15 residues. With 3 bases removed from V and 7 bases from J, the gap between germline ends came to 17 bases. CDR3 sequence reads: CASSWAPDGRNEQFF. The CDR3 DNA is TGCGCCAGCAGCTGGGCCCCTGATGGGAGAAATGAGCAGTTCTTC.

V is TRBV13 and J is TRBJ2-1; D remains unclear. The V gene's germline CDR1 is PRHDT and CDR2 FYEKMQ (reference sequence). V lost 4 bases to trimming and J lost 7 bases, with 14 bases between them. The CDR3 covers 14 residues. The CDR3 is CASSSPRLGNEQFF. The CDR3 DNA follows: TGTGCCAGCAGCTCACCTCGTTTGGGTAATGAGCAGTTCTTC.

The chain carries TRBV5-1 and TRBJ1-1; TRBD1 is a possible D gene (5 bases). The germline CDR1 and CDR2 sequences are SGHRS and YFSETQ. V lost 0 bases to trimming and J lost 7 bases, with 16 bases between them. The CDR3 consists of 15 residues. The CDR3 loop is CASSLDPGTASEAFF. The CDR3 nucleotides are TGCGCCAGCAGCTTGGACCCCGGGACCGCTAGTGAAGCTTTCTTT.

V and J are TRBV29-1 and TRBJ2-3, with D unclear. Trimming took off 2 bases at V and 0 bases at J, with 9 bases between the two ends. CDR1 is SQVTM, CDR2 ANQGSEA, per germline. The CDR3 loop spans 14 amino acids. CDR3 region: CSVEWTTSTDTQYF. The CDR3 DNA sequence: TGCAGCGTTGAATGGACCACTAGCACAGATACGCAGTATTTT.

As concerns this clone: The same CDR3 can be traced to other DNA sequences in this sample. This chain links TRBV5-1 with TRBJ2-2; unclear D gene. Between the trimmed V and J ends, which lost 1 base and 3 bases, there was a span of 13 bases. The germline V gene encodes CDR1 SGHRS and CDR2 YFSETQ. The CDR3 is 16 residues long. The CDR3 sequence is CASSLRTGGDTGELFF. The CDR3 DNA sequence: TGCGCCAGCAGCTTGAGGACGGGCGGCGACACCGGGGAGCTGTTTTTT. The full variable domain, completed using reference TRBV5-1 and TRBJ2-2, is KAGVTQTPRYLIKTRGQQVTLSCSPISGHRSVSWYQQTPGQGLQFLFEYFSETQRNKGNFPGRFSGRQFSNSRSEMNVSTLELGDSALYLCASSLRTGGDTGELFFGEGSRLTVL.

V gene TRBV18 combines with J gene TRBJ2-3; 10 bases agree with TRBD2. The CDR3 loop spans 16 amino acids. Germline values: CDR1 KGHSH, CDR2 LQKENI. Unmatched junction bases numbered 5, after V lost 3 bases and J lost 2 bases. The chain's CDR3 is CASSPVAGGNTDTQYF. The CDR3 region has the DNA TGTGCCAGCTCACCTGTAGCGGGAGGAAACACAGATACGCAGTATTTT.

The chain recombines TRBV27 with TRBJ2-4, with D perhaps given as TRBD1 or TRBD2 (5 bases each). The CDR3 has 17 amino acids. The V end lost 5 bases, the J end lost 1 base, and 18 bases lay between the germline ends. Germline V CDR1 and CDR2: MNHEY, SMNVEV (reference sequence). The CDR3 nucleotides read TGTGCCAGCAGTCCCCGGGGCTCCGGCGACGCCAAAAACATTCAGTACTTC. Translating gives CASSPRGSGDAKNIQYF.

In the case of this clone: Mismatch with germline at one junction end may stem from a read error. The chain couples TRBV19 to TRBJ1-1, with unresolved D. This CDR3 has 14 residues. The germline V gene encodes CDR1 LNHDA and CDR2 SQIVND (reference sequence). CDR3 amino acids: CASSIISGNSEAFF. The CDR3 nucleotides read TGTGCCAGTAGTATAATAAGTGGGAACTCTGAAGCTTTCTTT.

The chain has TRBV7-3 and TRBJ1-2; tentatively, D is TRBD1 (5 bases). Germline-derived CDR1 and CDR2 are SGHTA and FQGTGA. The CDR3 length is 13 residues. Trimming removed 5 bases from V and 7 bases from J, with 14 bases in between. The CDR3 DNA is TGTGCCAGCAGCCCGGCCCACCAGGGTGGCTACACCTTC. Protein product: CASSPAHQGGYTF.

The chain couples TRBV11-2 to TRBJ1-1; D ambiguous. This CDR3 has 11 residues. CDR1 and CDR2 (germline): SGHAT, FQNNGV. Trimming shortened V by 3 bases and J by 3 bases, and 2 bases separated the two germline ends. CDR3 protein: CASSFHTEAFF. As DNA, the CDR3 is TGTGCCAGCAGCTTTCACACTGAAGCTTTCTTT.

The chain links TRBV11-2 to TRBJ2-7; 9 bases agree with TRBD1. CDR3 length: 15 amino acids. Germline CDR1 is SGHAT and CDR2 is FQNNGV. V shed 4 bases, J shed 2 bases, and the junction held 6 bases outside the gene matches. The DNA of the CDR3 is TGTGCCAGCAGCTACGACAGGGGGACCACCTACGAGCAGTACTTC. Encoded protein: CASSYDRGTTYEQYF.

The chain uses TRBV28 and TRBJ2-7, with 12 bases fitting TRBD1. V shed 8 bases, J shed 0 bases, and the junction held 11 bases outside the gene matches. CDR3 size: 17 residues. Germline values: CDR1 MDHEN, CDR2 SYDVKM. The CDR3 here is CASRKGQGARSSYEQYF. CDR3 bases: TGTGCCAGCCGGAAGGGACAGGGGGCGAGGAGCTCCTACGAGCAGTACTTC.

The chain combines TRBV5-1 with TRBJ2-3; D is uncertain. Germline CDR1 SGHRS, CDR2 YFSETQ. Trimming removed 0 bases from V and 0 bases from J, with 5 bases in between. The CDR3 extends over 14 amino acids. The CDR3 nucleotides are TGCGCCAGCAGCTTGGACTCAAGCACAGATACGCAGTATTTT. It codes for CASSLDSSTDTQYF.

The chain has TRBV19 and TRBJ2-7; weak D call: TRBD1 (6 bases). The V and J ends lost 5 bases and 2 bases respectively, with 19 bases between them. Germline V CDR1 and CDR2: LNHDA, SQIVND (reference sequence). The CDR3 is made up of 16 amino acids. CDR3 DNA: TGTGCCAGTAGTCTCTCGTTCGGGGACAACACCTACGAGCAGTACTTC. Its protein product is CASSLSFGDNTYEQYF.

A single count supports this clone. CDR3 loop: CASSQDLGRSSYNEQFF. As DNA, the CDR3 is TGCGCCAGCAGCCAAGATCTTGGGAGGAGCTCCTACAATGAGCAGTTCTTC. The chain has TRBV4-1 and TRBJ2-1; D may be TRBD2 (6 bases). CDR1 and CDR2 from the germline V gene are MGHRA and YSYEKL. This CDR3 region has 17 residues. The ends were cut back, 0 bases at V and 0 bases at J, with 12 bases in the middle.

The chain employs TRBV19 and TRBJ1-5; the D is unclear. The germline V and J ends were trimmed by 3 bases and 0 bases, with 9 bases remaining between them. Germline values: CDR1 LNHDA, CDR2 SQIVND (reference sequence). The CDR3 loop spans 15 amino acids. CDR3 region: CASSMGDYSNQPQHF. The CDR3 DNA reads as TGTGCCAGTAGTATGGGCGATTATAGCAATCAGCCCCAGCATTTT.